Below are 27 T cell receptor beta chains sequenced from a single sample in a study of T-cell memory formation after mild COVID-19 listed by TCRdb under 2021. Library construction relied on 5' RACE. TCRdb records Illumina NovaSeq 6000 as the sequencer. TCRdb trimmed the raw reads at Q25, called clones with MiXCR and kept productive beta chains. Merged by CDR3 protein, the rows form single entries marked with the most common genes and DNA. For this sample there are 270,000 or so distinct CDR3 sequences; under 20% appear just once. 23% of the sample goes to the ten largest clones. The specimen was PBMCs or a T cell subset sorted from them (not recorded which). These receptors were obtained from a man younger than 30 who had mild COVID-19 (a few samples of this study predate the infection). The sample titles of this study are shuffled in the database, so cell type and time point are left out; the donor was told from shared clones.

This clonotype turned up a few times. The chain joins TRBV7-9 to TRBJ1-1; D uncertain. In germline, CDR1 is SEHNR, CDR2 FQNEAQ (reference sequence). The CDR3 covers 14 residues. V was shortened by 7 bases and J by 0 bases, with 12 bases between the two germline ends. The CDR3 region is CASTVIILNTEAFF. The CDR3 coding sequence is TGTGCCAGCACCGTGATAATACTGAACACTGAAGCTTTCTTT.

The chain has TRBV2 and TRBJ2-2, with D perhaps TRBD2 (6 bases). V dropped 6 bases and J dropped 8 bases, with 10 bases sitting between them. The CDR3 contains 12 residues. CDR1 and CDR2 (germline): SNHLY, FYNNEI. CDR3 coding DNA: TGTGCCAGCAGCGGAAGCGGGGGGGAGCTGTTTTTT. Encoded protein: CASSGSGGELFF.

This chain joins TRBV12-3 or TRBV12-4 and TRBJ1-2; TRBD1 might be the D (5 bases). The V end was cut by 3 bases, the J end by 0 bases, with 14 bases between. This CDR3 comprises 16 residues. For the CDR3, the DNA is TGTGCCAGCAGTTTCTCCCGGGGGACTGCTAACTATGGCTACACCTTC. Translation: CASSFSRGTANYGYTF.

In this sample, this clonotype turned up many times. This chain uses TRBV6-5 with TRBJ1-1; weak D call: TRBD1 (6 bases). Germline lookup yields CDR1 MNHEY and CDR2 SVGAGI. The CDR3 totals 15 residues. V shed 0 bases and J shed 2 bases, with 10 bases lying between them. The CDR3 sequence is CASSYSGAQNTEAFF. The CDR3 nucleotides read TGTGCCAGCAGTTACTCGGGGGCGCAAAACACTGAAGCTTTCTTT.

This clonotype was seen a handful of times. This sequence joins TRBV6-1 and TRBJ2-4; no firm D call. V dropped 4 bases and J dropped 0 bases, with 7 bases sitting between them. The CDR3 has 14 residues. Germline CDR1 MNHNS, CDR2 SASEGT. The CDR3 DNA follows: TGTGCCAGCAGTGTGCGGTCAGCCAAAAACATTCAGTACTTC. Its protein is CASSVRSAKNIQYF.

This clonotype was counted only a few times. Here the CDR3 reads CSVELSGLEGNEQFF. CDR3 DNA: TGCAGCGTTGAGCTCTCGGGGCTAGAGGGCAATGAGCAGTTCTTC. The chain combines TRBV29-1 with TRBJ2-1; either TRBD1 or TRBD2 may fit D (5 bases each). CDR3 length equals 15 residues. V lost 3 bases and J 6 bases, leaving 18 bases between the germline ends. CDR1 is SQVTM and CDR2 is ANQGSEA in the germline V gene.

This clonotype has just a few counts. The chain uses TRBV4-1 and TRBJ1-2, with D maybe TRBD1 (5 bases). CDR3 length: 17 amino acids. Per germline, CDR1 MGHRA and CDR2 YSYEKL. V dropped 5 bases and J dropped 3 bases, with 22 bases sitting between them. CDR3 amino acids: CASSSRDPYGGYYGYTF. The CDR3 nucleotides are TGCGCCAGCAGCAGCCGGGACCCTTACGGCGGCTACTATGGCTACACCTTC.

The chain joins TRBV4-2 to TRBJ2-2, with D unresolved. Germline assignment: CDR1 LGHNA and CDR2 YNFKEQ. V lost 6 bases and J 5 bases, leaving 10 bases between the germline ends. This CDR3 contains 13 residues. The CDR3 loop reads CASRPIMTGELFF. Written as DNA, the CDR3 is TGTGCCAGCAGGCCAATAATGACCGGGGAGCTGTTTTTT.

This clonotype has at least ten counts. V is TRBV5-1 and J is TRBJ2-7; D uncertain. The CDR3 loop spans 14 amino acids. The V end was cut by 0 bases, the J end by 3 bases, with 10 bases between. Germline-derived CDR1 and CDR2 are SGHRS and YFSETQ. The CDR3 spells CASSLEPDYYEQYF. DNA of the CDR3: TGCGCCAGCAGCTTGGAACCCGATTACTACGAGCAGTACTTC.

Only a few counts were recorded for this clonotype. The chain joins TRBV29-1 to TRBJ1-2, with D maybe TRBD1 (5 bases). V lost 0 bases to trimming and J lost 1 base, with 12 bases between them. This CDR3 comprises 15 residues. Germline V CDR1 and CDR2: SQVTM, ANQGSEA. Here the CDR3 reads CSVEDRGRDNYGYTF. As DNA, the CDR3 is TGCAGCGTTGAAGATCGGGGCAGGGATAACTATGGCTACACCTTC. Full variable domain (missing parts from reference TRBV29-1 and TRBJ1-2): SAVISQKPSRDICQRGTSLTIQCQVDSQVTMMFWYRQQPGQSLTLIATANQGSEATYESGFVIDKFPISRPNLTFSTLTVSNMSPEDSSIYLCSVEDRGRDNYGYTFGSGTRLTVV.

This clonotype was detected a few times. The J gene is TRBJ2-7, the V gene TRBV6-6, with 7 nucleotides matching TRBD1. Germline V CDR1 and CDR2: MNHNY, SVGAGI (reference sequence). The CDR3 has 14 amino acids. Germline trimming cut 6 bases from V and 2 bases from J; bases unmatched to any gene: 7. The CDR3: CASSHSGTAYEQYV. The CDR3 DNA sequence: TGTGCCAGCAGCCACTCCGGGACAGCCTACGAGCAGTACGTC.

This clonotype is a singleton in its sample. This chain joins TRBV30 and TRBJ1-5; D uncertain. Germline CDR1 is GTSNPN and CDR2 is SVGIG (reference sequence). The CDR3 contains 14 residues. V was pared by 2 bases and J by 0 bases, with 8 bases between. The CDR3 loop reads CAWSSTVSNQPQHF. CDR3 DNA sequence: TGTGCCTGGAGTTCAACTGTTAGCAATCAGCCCCAGCATTTT.

The gene calls are TRBV7-6 and TRBJ2-3, with 12 bases matching TRBD2. Germline values: CDR1 SGHVS, CDR2 FNYEAQ. V was clipped by 5 bases and J by 5 bases; unmatched bases: 11. This CDR3 is built from 17 residues. The CDR3 loop reads CASSAGLAGPRGDTQYF. The CDR3 DNA reads as TGTGCCAGCAGCGCCGGACTAGCGGGACCCCGTGGAGATACGCAGTATTTT.

This clonotype appeared many times. This sequence joins TRBV27 and TRBJ2-1; perhaps TRBD2 as D (7 bases). Trimming cost V 8 bases and J 7 bases, with 21 bases left between them. CDR3 length: 15 amino acids. Germline CDR1 is MNHEY and CDR2 is SMNVEV (reference sequence). The CDR3: CASWPDGGRENEQFF. The CDR3 DNA reads as TGTGCCAGCTGGCCTGACGGGGGGCGGGAAAATGAGCAGTTCTTC.

V is TRBV4-3 and J is TRBJ2-5; D not resolved. The V and J ends lost 5 bases and 2 bases respectively, with 15 bases between them. This CDR3 is built from 15 residues. Germline values: CDR1 LGHNA, CDR2 YSLEER. CDR3 residues: CASSFGTRIQETQYF. DNA of the CDR3: TGCGCCAGCAGCTTTGGAACACGGATACAAGAGACCCAGTACTTC.

This clonotype was seen only a few times. The CDR3 region is CASRSGGGRDQPQHF. CDR3 nucleotides: TGCGCCAGCAGATCCGGTGGTGGCAGAGATCAGCCCCAGCATTTT. This sequence joins TRBV5-1 and TRBJ1-5, with D uncertain. CDR1 is SGHRS, CDR2 YFSETQ, per germline. The length of the CDR3 is 15 residues. Trimming took 5 bases from V and 5 from J, leaving 17 bases between them.

This clonotype was detected only once. An end of the junction does not agree with germline; a read error may underlie this. The chain uses TRBV20-1 and TRBJ2-7; 11 positions match TRBD1. The CDR3 is 15 residues long. Germline V CDR1 and CDR2: DFQATT, SNEGSKA (reference sequence). CDR3: CSATDPGTGGAGQHF. Here the CDR3 DNA reads TGCAGTGCCACAGATCCTGGGACAGGGGGAGCGGGACAACACTTC.

This clonotype was seen more than once but under ten times. The chain joins TRBV4-1 to TRBJ1-1, with 7 nucleotides matching TRBD1. Trimming removed 2 bases from V and 4 bases from J; junction bases left unmatched: 7. The germline CDR1 and CDR2 sequences are MGHRA and YSYEKL. The CDR3 length is 15 residues. The CDR3 DNA reads as TGCGCCAGCAGCCAAATCTACAGGGGTCGCACTGAAGCTTTCTTT. Translation gives CASSQIYRGRTEAFF.

This clonotype was found many times. This chain uses TRBV11-2 with TRBJ2-7, with D possibly TRBD2 on 6 matching bases. This CDR3 contains 16 residues. Trimming left V 1 base short and J 9 bases short, with 22 bases between. Germline-derived CDR1 and CDR2 are SGHAT and FQNNGV. The CDR3 nucleotides are TGTGCCAGCAGCTTAGGACCTTATGCGGGACTGCTTGGGCAGTACTTC. This translates into CASSLGPYAGLLGQYF.

V usage is TRBV4-3 and J usage is TRBJ2-3, with 12 bases that match TRBD2. V lost 0 bases to trimming and J lost 0 bases; unmatched junction nucleotides: 1. Looked up from germline, CDR1 is LGHNA and CDR2 is YSLEER. This CDR3 has 17 amino acids. This CDR3 is CASSQELAGGSTDTQYF. Here the CDR3 DNA reads TGCGCCAGCAGCCAAGAACTAGCGGGGGGCAGCACAGATACGCAGTATTTT.

At least ten counts were recorded for this clonotype. The genes are TRBV5-1 and TRBJ2-7, with 7 bases aligning to TRBD2. The CDR3 is 15 residues long. V was pared by 0 bases and J by 0 bases, with 3 bases of the junction left unmatched. Germline V lookup: CDR1 SGHRS, CDR2 YFSETQ. The CDR3 is CASSLAPGGSYEQYF. In DNA, the CDR3 is TGCGCCAGCAGCTTGGCACCGGGGGGCTCCTACGAGCAGTACTTC.

The chain carries TRBV20-1 and TRBJ2-7; maybe TRBD1 (7 bases). With 6 bases removed from V and 3 bases from J, the gap between germline ends came to 15 bases. Per germline, CDR1 DFQATT and CDR2 SNEGSKA (reference sequence). The CDR3 length is 13 residues. This CDR3 reads CSAGGTAFYEQYV. DNA of the CDR3: TGCAGTGCAGGAGGGACAGCTTTCTACGAGCAGTACGTC.

The genes are TRBV12-3 or TRBV12-4 and TRBJ1-1; D unclear. This CDR3 region has 13 residues. V lost 6 bases, J lost 0 bases, and 8 bases lay in between. The DNA for the CDR3 is TGTGCCAGCAGGCTAACTCTGAACACTGAAGCTTTCTTT. Its protein is CASRLTLNTEAFF.

The genes are TRBV12-3 or TRBV12-4 and TRBJ2-1; a possible D gene is TRBD1 (6 bases). Between the trimmed V and J ends, which lost 3 bases and 9 bases, there was a span of 15 bases. CDR3 length: 14 residues. The CDR3 DNA sequence: TGTGCCAGCAGTTTGAGAGGGGGTGGGGGTGAGCAGTTCTTC. This codes for CASSLRGGGGEQFF.

The chain combines TRBV6-5 with TRBJ1-1; 7 bases line up with TRBD1. J lost 10 bases, V lost 7 bases, and 18 bases had no gene match. This CDR3 region has 15 residues. Germline V lookup: CDR1 MNHEY, CDR2 SVGAGI. The CDR3 DNA reads as TGTGCCAGCACCGCAGCAGGGGGGGCGGATCGTGGAGCTTTCTTT. Protein: CASTAAGGADRGAFF.

The chain employs TRBV11-2 and TRBJ2-7; D might be TRBD1 or TRBD2, each matching 5 bases. Germline-derived CDR1 and CDR2 are SGHAT and FQNNGV. The CDR3 runs 16 residues. Trimming removed 0 bases from V and 6 bases from J, with 18 bases in between. The CDR3 nucleotides read TGTGCCAGCAGCTTAGATTCGTGGGGACGGGCCTGCGAGCAGTACGTC. This sequence encodes CASSLDSWGRACEQYV.

The gene calls are TRBV7-2 and TRBJ2-3; 8 bases agree with TRBD2. Germline assignment: CDR1 SGHTA and CDR2 FQGNSA. CDR3 length: 13 residues. With 5 bases clipped from V and 4 bases from J, the junction kept 2 bases outside the gene matches. The CDR3 DNA follows: TGTGCCAGCAGCGGCGGGGGGTCAGATACGCAGTATTTT. It codes for CASSGGGSDTQYF.